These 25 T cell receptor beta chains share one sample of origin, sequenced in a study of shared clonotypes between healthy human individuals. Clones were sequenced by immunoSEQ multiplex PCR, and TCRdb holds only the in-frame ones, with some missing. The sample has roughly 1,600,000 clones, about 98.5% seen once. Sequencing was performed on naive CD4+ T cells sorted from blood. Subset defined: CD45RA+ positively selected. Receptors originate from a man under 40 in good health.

CDR3 sequence: CASSYRTSGDNEQFF. CDR3 DNA: TGTGCCAGCAGTTATCGGACTAGCGGGGACAATGAGCAGTTCTTC. This chain links TRBV27 with TRBJ2-1, with 12 positions matching TRBD2. V was clipped by 4 bases and J by 5 bases; unmatched bases: 3. The germline gives CDR1 MNHEY, CDR2 SMNVEV (reference sequence). CDR3 length: 15 amino acids.

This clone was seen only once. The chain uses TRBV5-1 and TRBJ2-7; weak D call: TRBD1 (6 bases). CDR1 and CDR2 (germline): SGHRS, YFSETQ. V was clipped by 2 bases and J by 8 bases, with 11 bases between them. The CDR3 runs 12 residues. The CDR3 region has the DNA TGCGCCAGCAGCTTAGGGACACAACAGCAGTACTTC. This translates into CASSLGTQQQYF.

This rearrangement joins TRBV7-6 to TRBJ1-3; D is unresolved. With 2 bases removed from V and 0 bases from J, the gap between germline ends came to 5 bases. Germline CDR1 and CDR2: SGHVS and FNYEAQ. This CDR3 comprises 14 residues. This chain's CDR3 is CASSLMSSGNTIYF. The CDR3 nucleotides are TGTGCCAGCAGCTTAATGAGCTCTGGAAACACCATATATTTT.

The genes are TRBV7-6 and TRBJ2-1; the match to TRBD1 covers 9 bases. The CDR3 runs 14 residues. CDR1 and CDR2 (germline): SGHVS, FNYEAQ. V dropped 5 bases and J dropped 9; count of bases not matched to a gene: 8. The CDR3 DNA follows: TGTGCCAGCAGCCGGACAGGGGATTATGGTGAGCAGTTCTTC. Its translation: CASSRTGDYGEQFF.

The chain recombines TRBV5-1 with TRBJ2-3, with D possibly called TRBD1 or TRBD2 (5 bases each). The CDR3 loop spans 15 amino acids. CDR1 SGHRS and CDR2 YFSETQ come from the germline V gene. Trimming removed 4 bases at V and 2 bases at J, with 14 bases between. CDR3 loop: CASSPFPGPTDTQYF. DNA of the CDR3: TGCGCCAGCAGCCCGTTTCCGGGACCCACAGATACGCAGTATTTT.

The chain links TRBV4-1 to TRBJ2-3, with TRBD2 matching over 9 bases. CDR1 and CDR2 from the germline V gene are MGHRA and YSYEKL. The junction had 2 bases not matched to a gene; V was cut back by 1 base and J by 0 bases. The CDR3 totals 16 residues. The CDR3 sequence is CASSQVLAGSTDTQYF. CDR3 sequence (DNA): TGCGCCAGCAGCCAAGTCCTAGCGGGAAGCACAGATACGCAGTATTTT.

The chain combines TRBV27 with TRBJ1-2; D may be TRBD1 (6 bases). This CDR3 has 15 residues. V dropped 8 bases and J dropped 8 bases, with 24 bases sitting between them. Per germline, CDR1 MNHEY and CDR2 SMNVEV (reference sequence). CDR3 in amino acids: CASRTSGQTFKGYTF. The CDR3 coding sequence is TGTGCCAGCCGAACCTCCGGACAGACGTTTAAGGGCTACACCTTC.

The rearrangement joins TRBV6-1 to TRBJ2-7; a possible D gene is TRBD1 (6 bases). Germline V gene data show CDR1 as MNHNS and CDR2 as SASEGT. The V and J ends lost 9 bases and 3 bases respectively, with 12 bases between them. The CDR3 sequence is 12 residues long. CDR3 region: CASRTAVYEQYF. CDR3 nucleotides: TGTGCCAGTCGGACAGCCGTCTACGAGCAGTACTTC.

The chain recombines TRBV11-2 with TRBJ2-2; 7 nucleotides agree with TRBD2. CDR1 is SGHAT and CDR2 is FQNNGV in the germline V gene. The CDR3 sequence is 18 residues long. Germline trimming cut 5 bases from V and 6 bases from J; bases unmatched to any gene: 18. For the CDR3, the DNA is TGTGCCAGCAGCGTCCTTGCGATAGCGGGCGGGTTCGCCGGGGAGCTGTTTTTT. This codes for CASSVLAIAGGFAGELFF.

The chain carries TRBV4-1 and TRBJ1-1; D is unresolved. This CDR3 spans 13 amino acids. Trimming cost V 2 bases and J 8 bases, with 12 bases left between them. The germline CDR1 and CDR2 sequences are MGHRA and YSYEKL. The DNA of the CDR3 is TGCGCCAGCAGCCAATGGAGGGAGGAAGAAGCTTTCTTT. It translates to CASSQWREEEAFF.

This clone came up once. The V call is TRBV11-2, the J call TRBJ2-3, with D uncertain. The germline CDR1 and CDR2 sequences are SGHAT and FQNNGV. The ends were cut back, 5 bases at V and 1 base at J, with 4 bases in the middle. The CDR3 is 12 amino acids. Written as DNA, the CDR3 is TGTGCCAGCAGCCATGGCACAGATACGCAGTATTTT. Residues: CASSHGTDTQYF.

For the CDR3, the DNA is TGCAGCGTTGACGGTTGGGACAGATTGGATACGCAGTATTTT. Amino acid sequence: CSVDGWDRLDTQYF. The V call is TRBV29-1, the J call TRBJ2-3, with TRBD1 identical over 7 bases. Germline V CDR1 and CDR2: SQVTM, ANQGSEA. V was clipped by 3 bases and J by 6 bases; unmatched bases: 9. There are 14 residues in the CDR3.

Here the CDR3 reads CASRVTGYEQYF. CDR3 nucleotides: TGTGCCAGCAGAGTAACAGGTTACGAGCAGTACTTC. The rearrangement joins TRBV6-1 to TRBJ2-7; D possibly corresponds to TRBD1 (5 bases). This CDR3 has 12 residues. The V gene's germline CDR1 is MNHNS and CDR2 SASEGT. Trimming removed 6 bases at V and 4 bases at J, with 10 bases between.

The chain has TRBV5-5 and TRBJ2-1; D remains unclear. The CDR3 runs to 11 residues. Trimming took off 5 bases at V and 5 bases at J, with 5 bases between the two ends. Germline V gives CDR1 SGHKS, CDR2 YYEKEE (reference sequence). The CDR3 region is CASSAHNEQFF. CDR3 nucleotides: TGTGCCAGCAGTGCCCACAATGAGCAGTTCTTC.

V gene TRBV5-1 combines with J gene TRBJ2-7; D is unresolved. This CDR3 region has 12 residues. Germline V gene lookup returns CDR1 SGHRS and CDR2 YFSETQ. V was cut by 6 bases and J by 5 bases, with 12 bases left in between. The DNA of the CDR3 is TGCGCCAGCATCGGTCCAGGAGACGAGCAGTACTTC. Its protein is CASIGPGDEQYF.

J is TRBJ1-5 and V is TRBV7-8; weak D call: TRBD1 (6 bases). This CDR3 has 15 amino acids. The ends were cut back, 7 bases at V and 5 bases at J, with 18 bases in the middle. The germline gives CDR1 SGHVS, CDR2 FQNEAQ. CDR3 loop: CASNSPTGRDQPQHF. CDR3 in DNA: TGTGCCAGCAACTCACCAACAGGGAGGGATCAGCCCCAGCATTTT.

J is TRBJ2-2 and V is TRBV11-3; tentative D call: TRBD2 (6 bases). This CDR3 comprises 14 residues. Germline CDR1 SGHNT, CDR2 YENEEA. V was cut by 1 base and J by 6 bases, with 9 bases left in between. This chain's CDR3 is CASSLGGGPGELFF. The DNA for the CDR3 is TGTGCCAGCAGCTTAGGCGGAGGGCCCGGGGAGCTGTTTTTT.

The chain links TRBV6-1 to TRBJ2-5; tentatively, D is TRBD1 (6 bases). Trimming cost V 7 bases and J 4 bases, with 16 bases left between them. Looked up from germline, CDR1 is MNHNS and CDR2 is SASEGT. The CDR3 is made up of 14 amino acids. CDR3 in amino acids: CASTPGVTRETQYF. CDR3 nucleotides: TGTGCCAGCACCCCAGGGGTCACCAGAGAGACCCAGTACTTC.

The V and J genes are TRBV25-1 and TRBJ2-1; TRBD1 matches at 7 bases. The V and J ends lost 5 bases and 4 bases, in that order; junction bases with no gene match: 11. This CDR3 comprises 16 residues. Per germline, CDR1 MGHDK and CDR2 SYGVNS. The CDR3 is CASSIADRVWYNEQFF. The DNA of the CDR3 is TGTGCCAGCAGTATTGCAGACAGGGTTTGGTACAATGAGCAGTTCTTC.

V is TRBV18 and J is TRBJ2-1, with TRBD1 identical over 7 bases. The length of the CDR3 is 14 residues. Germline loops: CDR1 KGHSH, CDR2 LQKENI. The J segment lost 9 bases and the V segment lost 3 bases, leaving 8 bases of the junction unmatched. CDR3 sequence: CASSPLRGPSEQFF. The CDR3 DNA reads TGTGCCAGCTCACCGTTGAGGGGGCCTAGTGAGCAGTTCTTC.

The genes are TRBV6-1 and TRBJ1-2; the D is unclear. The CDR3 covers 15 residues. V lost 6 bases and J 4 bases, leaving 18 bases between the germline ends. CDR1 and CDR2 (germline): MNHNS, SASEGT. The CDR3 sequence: CASRNKVWTTYGYTF. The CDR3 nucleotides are TGTGCCAGCAGGAATAAGGTATGGACGACCTATGGCTACACCTTC.

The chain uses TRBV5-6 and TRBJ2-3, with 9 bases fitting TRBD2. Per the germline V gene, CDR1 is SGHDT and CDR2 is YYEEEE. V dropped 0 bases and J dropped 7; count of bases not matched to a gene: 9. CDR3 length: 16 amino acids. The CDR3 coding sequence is TGTGCCAGCAGCTTGGGGAGCGGGAGGCTCGTGTATACGCAGTATTTT. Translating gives CASSLGSGRLVYTQYF.

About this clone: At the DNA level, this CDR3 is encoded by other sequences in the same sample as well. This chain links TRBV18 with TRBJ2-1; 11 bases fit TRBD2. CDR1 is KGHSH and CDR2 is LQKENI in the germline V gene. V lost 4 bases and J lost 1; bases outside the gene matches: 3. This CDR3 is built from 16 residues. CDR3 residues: CASSLRTSGSYNEQFF. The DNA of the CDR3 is TGTGCCAGCTCACTCCGGACTAGCGGGTCCTACAATGAGCAGTTCTTC.

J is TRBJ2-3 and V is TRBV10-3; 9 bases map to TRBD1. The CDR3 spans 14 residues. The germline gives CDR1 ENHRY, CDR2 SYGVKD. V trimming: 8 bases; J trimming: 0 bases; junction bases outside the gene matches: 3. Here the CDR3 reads CAIWTGASTDTQYF. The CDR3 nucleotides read TGTGCCATCTGGACAGGGGCTAGCACAGATACGCAGTATTTT.

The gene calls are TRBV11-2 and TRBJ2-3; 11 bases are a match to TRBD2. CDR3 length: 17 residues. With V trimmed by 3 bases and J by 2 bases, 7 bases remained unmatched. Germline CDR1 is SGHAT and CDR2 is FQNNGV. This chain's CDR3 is CASSFGAGLAVTDTQYF. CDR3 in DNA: TGTGCCAGCAGCTTCGGAGCGGGACTAGCGGTCACAGATACGCAGTATTTT.